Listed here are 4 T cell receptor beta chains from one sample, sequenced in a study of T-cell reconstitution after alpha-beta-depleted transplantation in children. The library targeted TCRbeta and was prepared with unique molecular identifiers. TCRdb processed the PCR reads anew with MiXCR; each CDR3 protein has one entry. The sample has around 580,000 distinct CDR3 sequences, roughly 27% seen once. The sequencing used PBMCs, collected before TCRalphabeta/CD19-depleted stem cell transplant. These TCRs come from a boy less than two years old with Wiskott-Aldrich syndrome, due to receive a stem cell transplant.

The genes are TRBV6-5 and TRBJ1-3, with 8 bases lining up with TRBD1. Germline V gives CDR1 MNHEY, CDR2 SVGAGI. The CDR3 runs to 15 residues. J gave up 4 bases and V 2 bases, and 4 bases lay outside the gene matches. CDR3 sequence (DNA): TGTGCCAGCAGTTACCACAGGGGGTTCGGAAACACCATATATTTT. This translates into CASSYHRGFGNTIYF.

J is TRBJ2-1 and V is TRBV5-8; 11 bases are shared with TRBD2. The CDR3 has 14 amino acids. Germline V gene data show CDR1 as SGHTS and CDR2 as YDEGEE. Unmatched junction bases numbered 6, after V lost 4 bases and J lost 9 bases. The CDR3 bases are TGTGCCAGCAGCCAACTAGCGGGAGTAAGTGAGCAGTTCTTC. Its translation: CASSQLAGVSEQFF.

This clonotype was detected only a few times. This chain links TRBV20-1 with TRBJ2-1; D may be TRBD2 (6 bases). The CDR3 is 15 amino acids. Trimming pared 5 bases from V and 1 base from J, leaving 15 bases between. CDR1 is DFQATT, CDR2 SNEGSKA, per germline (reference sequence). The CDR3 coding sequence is TGCAGTGCTCGCTTAGCGGCAAAATCCTACAATGAGCAGTTCTTC. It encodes CSARLAAKSYNEQFF.

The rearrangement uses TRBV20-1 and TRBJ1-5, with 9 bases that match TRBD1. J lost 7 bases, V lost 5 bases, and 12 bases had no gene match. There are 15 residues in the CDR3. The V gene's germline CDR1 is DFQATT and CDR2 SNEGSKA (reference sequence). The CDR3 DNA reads TGCAGTGCTGACGACGGGACAGGGCTCCTCCAGCCCCAGCATTTT. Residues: CSADDGTGLLQPQHF.